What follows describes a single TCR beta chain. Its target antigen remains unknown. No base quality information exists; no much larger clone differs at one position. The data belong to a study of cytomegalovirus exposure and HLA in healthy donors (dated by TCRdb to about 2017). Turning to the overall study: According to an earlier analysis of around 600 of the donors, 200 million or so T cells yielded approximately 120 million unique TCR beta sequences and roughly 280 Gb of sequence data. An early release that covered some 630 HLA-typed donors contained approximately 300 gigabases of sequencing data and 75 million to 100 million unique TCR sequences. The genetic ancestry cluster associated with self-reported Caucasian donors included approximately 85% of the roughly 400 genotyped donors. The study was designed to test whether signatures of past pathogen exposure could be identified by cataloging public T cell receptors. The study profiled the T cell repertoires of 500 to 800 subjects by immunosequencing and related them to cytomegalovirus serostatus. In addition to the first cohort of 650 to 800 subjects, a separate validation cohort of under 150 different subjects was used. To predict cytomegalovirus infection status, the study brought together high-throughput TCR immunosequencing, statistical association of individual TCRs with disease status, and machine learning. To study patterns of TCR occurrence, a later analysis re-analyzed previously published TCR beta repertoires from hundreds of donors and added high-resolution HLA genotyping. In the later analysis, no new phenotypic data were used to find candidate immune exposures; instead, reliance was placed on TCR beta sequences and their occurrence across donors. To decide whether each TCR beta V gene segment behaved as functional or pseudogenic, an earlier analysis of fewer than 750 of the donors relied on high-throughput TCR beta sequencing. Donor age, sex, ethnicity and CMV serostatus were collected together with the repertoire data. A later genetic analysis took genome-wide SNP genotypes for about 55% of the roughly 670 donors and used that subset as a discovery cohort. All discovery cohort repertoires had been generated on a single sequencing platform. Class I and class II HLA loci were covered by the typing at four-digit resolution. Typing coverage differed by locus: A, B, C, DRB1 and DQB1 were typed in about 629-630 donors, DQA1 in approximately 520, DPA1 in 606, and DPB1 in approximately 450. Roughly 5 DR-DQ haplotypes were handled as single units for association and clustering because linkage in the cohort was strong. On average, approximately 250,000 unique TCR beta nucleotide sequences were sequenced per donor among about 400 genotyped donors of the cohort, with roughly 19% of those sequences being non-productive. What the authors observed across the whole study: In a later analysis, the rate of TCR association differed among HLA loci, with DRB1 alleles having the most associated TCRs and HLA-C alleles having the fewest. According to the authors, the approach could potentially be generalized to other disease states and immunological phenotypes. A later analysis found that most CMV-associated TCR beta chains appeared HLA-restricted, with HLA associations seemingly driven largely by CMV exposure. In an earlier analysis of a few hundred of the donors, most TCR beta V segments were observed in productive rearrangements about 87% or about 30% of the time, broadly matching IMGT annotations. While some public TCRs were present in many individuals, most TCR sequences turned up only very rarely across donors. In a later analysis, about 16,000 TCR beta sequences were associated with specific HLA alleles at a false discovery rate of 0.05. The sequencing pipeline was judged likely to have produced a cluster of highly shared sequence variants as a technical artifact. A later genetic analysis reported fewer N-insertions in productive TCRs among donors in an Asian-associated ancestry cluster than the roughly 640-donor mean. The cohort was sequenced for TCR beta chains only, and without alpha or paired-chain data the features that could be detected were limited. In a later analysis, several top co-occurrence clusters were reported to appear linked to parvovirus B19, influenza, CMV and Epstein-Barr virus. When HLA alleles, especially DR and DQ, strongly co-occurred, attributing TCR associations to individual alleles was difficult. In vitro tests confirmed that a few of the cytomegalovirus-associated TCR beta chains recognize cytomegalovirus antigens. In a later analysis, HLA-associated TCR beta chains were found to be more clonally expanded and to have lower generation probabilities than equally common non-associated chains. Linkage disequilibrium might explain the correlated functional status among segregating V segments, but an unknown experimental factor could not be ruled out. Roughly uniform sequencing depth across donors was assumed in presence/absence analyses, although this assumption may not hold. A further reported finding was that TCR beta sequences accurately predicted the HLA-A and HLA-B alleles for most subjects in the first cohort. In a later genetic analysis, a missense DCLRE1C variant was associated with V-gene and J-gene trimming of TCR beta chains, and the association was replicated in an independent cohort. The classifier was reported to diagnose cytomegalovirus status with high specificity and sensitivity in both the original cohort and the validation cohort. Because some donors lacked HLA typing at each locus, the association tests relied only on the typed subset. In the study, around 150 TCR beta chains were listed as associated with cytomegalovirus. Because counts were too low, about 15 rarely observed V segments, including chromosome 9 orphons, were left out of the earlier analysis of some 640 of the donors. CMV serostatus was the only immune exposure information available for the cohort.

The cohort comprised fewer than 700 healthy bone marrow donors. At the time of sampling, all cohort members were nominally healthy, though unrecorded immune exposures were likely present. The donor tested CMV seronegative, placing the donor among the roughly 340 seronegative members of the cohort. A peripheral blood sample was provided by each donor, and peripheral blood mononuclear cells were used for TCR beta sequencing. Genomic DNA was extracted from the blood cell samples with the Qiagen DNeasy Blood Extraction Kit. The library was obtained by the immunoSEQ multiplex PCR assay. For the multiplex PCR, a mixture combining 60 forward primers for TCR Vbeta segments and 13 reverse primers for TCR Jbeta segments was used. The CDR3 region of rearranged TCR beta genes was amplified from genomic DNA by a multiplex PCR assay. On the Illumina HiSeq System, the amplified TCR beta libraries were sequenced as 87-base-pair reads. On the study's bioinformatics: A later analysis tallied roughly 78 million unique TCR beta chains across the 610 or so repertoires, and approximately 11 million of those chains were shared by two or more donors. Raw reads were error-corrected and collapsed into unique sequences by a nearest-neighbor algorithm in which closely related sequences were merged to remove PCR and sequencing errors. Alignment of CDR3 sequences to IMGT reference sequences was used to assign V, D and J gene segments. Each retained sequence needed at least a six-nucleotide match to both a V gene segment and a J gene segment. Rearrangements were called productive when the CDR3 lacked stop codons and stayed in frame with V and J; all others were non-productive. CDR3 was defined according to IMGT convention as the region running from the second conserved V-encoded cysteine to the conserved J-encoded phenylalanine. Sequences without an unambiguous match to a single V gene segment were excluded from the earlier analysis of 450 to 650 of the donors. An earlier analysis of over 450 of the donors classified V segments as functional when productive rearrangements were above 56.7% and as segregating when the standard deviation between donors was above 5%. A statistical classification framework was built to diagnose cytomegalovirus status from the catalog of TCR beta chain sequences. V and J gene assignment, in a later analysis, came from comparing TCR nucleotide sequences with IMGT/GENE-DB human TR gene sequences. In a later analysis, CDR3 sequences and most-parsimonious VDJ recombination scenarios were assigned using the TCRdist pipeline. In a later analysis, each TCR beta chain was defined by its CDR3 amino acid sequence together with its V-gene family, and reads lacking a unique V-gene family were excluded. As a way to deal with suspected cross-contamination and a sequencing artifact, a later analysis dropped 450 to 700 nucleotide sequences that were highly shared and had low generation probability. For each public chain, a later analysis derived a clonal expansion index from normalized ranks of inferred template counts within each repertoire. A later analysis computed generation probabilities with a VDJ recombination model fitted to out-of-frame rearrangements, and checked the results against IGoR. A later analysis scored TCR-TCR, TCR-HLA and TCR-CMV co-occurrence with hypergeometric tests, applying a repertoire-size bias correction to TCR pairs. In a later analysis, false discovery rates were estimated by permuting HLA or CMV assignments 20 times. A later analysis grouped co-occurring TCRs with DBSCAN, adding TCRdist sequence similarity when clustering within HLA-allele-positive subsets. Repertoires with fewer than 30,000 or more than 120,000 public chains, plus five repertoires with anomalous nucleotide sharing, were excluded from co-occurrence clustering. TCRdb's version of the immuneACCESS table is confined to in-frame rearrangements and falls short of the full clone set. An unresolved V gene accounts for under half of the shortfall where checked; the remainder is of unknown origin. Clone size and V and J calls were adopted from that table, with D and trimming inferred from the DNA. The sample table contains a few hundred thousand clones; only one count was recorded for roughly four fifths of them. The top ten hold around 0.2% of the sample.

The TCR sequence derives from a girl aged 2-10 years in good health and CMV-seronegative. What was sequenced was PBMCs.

The nucleotides are TGCGCCAGCAGCTGGGGACAGATTAGGGCGGCCCAAGAGACCCAGTACTTC. This translates into CASSWGQIRAAQETQYF. This chain is built from TRBV5-1 and TRBJ2-5, with TRBD1 matching 7 junction bases. According to the germline V gene, CDR1 reads SGHRS and CDR2 reads YFSETQ. The CDR3 numbers 17 residues from cysteine through phenylalanine. Only the CDR3 DNA stays, 51 bases, in frame from base 1. After removal of 3 bases from V and 1 base from J, the junction retains 12 bases not matched to a gene.